This T cell receptor beta chain originates from a study of response to subunit inactivated influenza vaccine. Overall study findings and caveats: It was suggested by the authors that few new T cells are recruited by each seasonal influenza vaccination.

This clonotype was counted ten times or more. Its antigen is undetermined. TCRdb ran MiXCR on the RT-PCR reads and lists one entry per CDR3 protein. The sample consists of hundreds of thousands of distinct CDR3 sequences, around a sixth of them appearing once. Sequenced here: PBMCs from blood, sampled 5 to 6 days after vaccination. This receptor was obtained from a man aged 45-65 years who received an inactivated influenza vaccine.

As DNA, the CDR3 is TGTGCCAGCAGTCCTAACAGGGAATATGGCTACACCTTC. This encodes CASSPNREYGYTF. The rearrangement joins TRBV12-3 or TRBV12-4 to TRBJ1-2; D may be TRBD1 (6 bases). The ends were cut back, 5 bases at V and 5 bases at J, with 12 bases in the middle. The CDR3 is 13 amino acids.